This T cell receptor beta chain was recorded in a study of cytomegalovirus exposure and HLA in healthy donors. Across the whole study: The same platform was used for the 120 validation repertoires and the 500 to 700 first-cohort repertoires, a later analysis reported.

Assay: immunoSEQ multiplex PCR; the TCRdb copy retains only in-frame clones and omits some. The sample comprises 180,000 or so clones, more than 65% of which are singletons, and roughly 13% rests with the top ten. The donors were part of the validation cohort of more than 90 subjects. That cohort was separate from the first cohort, which comprised 550 to 750 subjects. V was pared by 0 bases and J by 7 bases, with 8 bases of the junction left unmatched. The CDR3 totals 16 residues. Germline V lookup: CDR1 SGDLS, CDR2 YYNGEE. This clonotype was obtained from a woman in her thirties in good health and CMV-seropositive. Sequencing was performed on PBMCs. The J gene is TRBJ2-2, the V gene TRBV9, with 8 bases fitting TRBD1. Here the CDR3 reads CASSVDPGQGGGELFF. CDR3 nucleotides: TGTGCCAGCAGCGTAGACCCTGGACAGGGCGGCGGGGAGCTGTTTTTT.